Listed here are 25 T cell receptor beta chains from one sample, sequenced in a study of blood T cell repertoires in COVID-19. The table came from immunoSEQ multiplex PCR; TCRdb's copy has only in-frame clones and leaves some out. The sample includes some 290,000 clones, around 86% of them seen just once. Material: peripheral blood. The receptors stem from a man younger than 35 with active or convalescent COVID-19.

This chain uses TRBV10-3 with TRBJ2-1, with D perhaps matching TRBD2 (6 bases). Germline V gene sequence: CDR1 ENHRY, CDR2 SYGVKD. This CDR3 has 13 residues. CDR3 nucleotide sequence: TGTTCCTCTGGCCGGGAGTTGGACAATGAGCAGTTCTTC. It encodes CSSGRELDNEQFF.

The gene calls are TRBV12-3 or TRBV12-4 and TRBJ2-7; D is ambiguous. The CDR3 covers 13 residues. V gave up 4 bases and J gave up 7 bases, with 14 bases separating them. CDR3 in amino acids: CASSSLMVREQYF. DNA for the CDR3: TGTGCCAGCAGTTCGTTGATGGTGCGTGAGCAGTACTTC.

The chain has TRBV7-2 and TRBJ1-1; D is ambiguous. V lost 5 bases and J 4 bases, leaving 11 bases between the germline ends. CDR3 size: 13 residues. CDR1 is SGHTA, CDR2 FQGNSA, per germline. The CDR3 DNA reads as TGTGCCAGCAGCAGGCGGGAAGGCACTGAAGCTTTCTTT. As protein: CASSRREGTEAFF.

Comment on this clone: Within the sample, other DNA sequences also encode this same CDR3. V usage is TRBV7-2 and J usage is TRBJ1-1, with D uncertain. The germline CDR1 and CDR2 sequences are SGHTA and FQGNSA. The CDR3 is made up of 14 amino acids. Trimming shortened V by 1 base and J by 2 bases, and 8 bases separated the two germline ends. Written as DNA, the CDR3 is TGTGCCAGCAGCTTAGGGCAGACTAACACTGAAGCTTTCTTT. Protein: CASSLGQTNTEAFF.

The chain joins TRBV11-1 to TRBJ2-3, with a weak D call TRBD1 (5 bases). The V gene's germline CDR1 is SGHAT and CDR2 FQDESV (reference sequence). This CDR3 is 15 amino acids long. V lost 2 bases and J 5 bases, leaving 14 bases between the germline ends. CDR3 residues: CASSLLPQGKDTQYF. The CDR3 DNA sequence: TGTGCCAGCAGCTTATTGCCTCAGGGTAAAGATACGCAGTATTTT.

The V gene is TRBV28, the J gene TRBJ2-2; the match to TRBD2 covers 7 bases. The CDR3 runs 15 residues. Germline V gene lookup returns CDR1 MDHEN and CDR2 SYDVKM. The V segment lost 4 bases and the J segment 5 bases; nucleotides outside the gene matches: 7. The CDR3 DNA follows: TGTGCCAGCAGTTCGAGAGGGGAGGGAACCGGGGAGCTGTTTTTT. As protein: CASSSRGEGTGELFF.

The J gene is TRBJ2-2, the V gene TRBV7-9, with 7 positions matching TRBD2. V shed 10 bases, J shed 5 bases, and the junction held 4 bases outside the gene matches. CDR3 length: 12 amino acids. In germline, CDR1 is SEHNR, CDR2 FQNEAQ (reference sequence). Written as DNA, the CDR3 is TGTGCCATCGTCGGGGGGACCGGGGAGCTGTTTTTT. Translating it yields CAIVGGTGELFF.

CDR3 residues: CAWSPQENQPQHF. The DNA of the CDR3 is TGTGCCTGGAGCCCCCAGGAAAATCAGCCCCAGCATTTT. The rearrangement links TRBV30 to TRBJ1-5; D gene ambiguous. The ends were cut back, 3 bases at V and 4 bases at J, with 10 bases in the middle. From germline, CDR1 is GTSNPN and CDR2 SVGIG (reference sequence). The CDR3 has 13 amino acids.

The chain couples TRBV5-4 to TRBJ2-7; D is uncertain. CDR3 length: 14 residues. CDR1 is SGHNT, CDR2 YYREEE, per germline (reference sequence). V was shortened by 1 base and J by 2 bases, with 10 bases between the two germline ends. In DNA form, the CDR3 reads TGTGCCAGCAGCTTGCGCCTATACCCCTACGAGCAGTACTTC. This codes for CASSLRLYPYEQYF.

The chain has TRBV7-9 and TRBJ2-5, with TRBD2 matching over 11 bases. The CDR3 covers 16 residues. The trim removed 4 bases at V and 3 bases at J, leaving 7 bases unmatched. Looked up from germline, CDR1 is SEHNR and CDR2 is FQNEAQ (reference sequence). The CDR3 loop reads CASSSRPGLAEETQYF. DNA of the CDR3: TGTGCCAGCAGCTCACGGCCGGGACTAGCGGAAGAGACCCAGTACTTC.

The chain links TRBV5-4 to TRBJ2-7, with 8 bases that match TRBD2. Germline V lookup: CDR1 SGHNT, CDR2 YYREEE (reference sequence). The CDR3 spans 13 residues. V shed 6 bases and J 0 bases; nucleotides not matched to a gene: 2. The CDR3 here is CASMTSDSYEQYF. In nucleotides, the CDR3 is TGTGCCAGCATGACTAGCGACTCCTACGAGCAGTACTTC.

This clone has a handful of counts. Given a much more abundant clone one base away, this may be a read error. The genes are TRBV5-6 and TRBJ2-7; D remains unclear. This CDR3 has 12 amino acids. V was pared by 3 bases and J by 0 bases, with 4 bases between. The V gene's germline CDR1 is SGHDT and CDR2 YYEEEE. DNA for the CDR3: TGTGCCAGCAGCTCCCTCTCCTACGAGCAGTACTTC. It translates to CASSSLSYEQYF. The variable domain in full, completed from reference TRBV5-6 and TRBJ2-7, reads DAGVTQSPTHLIKTRGQQVTLRCSPKSGHDTVSWYQQALGQGPQFIFQYYEEEERQRGNFPDRFSGHQFPNYSSELNVNALLLGDSALYLCASSSLSYEQYFGPGTRLTVT.

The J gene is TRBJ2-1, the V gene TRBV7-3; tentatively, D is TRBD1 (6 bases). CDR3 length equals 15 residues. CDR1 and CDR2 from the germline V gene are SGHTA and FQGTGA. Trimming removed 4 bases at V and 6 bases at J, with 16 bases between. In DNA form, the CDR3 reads TGTGCCAGCAGCTGGGGACAAACTGAGGCCAATGAGCAGTTCTTC. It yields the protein CASSWGQTEANEQFF.

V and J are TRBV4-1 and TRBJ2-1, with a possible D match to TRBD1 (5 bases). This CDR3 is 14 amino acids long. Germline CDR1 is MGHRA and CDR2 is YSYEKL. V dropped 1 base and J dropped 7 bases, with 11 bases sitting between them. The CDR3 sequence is CASSQGIRGNEQFF. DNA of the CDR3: TGCGCCAGCAGCCAAGGGATAAGGGGTAATGAGCAGTTCTTC.

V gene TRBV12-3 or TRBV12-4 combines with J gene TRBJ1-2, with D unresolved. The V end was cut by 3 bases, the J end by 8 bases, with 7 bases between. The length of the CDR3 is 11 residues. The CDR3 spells CASSFYEGYTF. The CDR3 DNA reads TGTGCCAGCAGTTTTTACGAGGGCTACACCTTC.

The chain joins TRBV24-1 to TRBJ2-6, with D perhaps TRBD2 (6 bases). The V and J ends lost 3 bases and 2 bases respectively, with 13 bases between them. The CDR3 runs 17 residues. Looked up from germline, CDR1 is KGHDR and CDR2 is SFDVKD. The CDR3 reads CATSDPGTSPGANVLTF. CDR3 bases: TGTGCCACCAGTGATCCCGGGACTTCCCCTGGGGCCAACGTCCTGACTTTC.

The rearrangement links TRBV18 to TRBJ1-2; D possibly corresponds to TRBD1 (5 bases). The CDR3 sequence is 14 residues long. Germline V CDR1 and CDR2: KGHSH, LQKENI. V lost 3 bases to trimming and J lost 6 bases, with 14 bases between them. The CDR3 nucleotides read TGTGCCAGCTCACCTTCTGGCAGGGATGATGGCTACACCTTC. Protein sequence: CASSPSGRDDGYTF.

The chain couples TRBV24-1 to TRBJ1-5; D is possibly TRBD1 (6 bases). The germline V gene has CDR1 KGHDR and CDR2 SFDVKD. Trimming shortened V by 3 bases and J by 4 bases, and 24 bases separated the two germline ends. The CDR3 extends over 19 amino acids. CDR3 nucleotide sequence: TGTGCCACCAGTGATCCCGGAAGCTCAAACAGGGAGAGGAATCAGCCCCAGCATTTT. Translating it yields CATSDPGSSNRERNQPQHF.

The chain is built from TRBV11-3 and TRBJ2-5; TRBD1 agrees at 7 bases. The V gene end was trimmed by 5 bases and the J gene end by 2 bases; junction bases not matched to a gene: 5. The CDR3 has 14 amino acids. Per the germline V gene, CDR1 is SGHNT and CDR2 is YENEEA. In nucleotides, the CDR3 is TGTGCCAGCAGCCTCCGGGACAGTCAAGAGACCCAGTACTTC. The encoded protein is CASSLRDSQETQYF.

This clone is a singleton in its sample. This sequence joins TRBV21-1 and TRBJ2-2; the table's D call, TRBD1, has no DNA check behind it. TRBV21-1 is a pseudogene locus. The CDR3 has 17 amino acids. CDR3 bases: TGTGCCAGCCTTACAGGGGGTAGTGGGTCGAACACCGGGGAGCTGTTTTTT. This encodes CASLTGGSGSNTGELFF.

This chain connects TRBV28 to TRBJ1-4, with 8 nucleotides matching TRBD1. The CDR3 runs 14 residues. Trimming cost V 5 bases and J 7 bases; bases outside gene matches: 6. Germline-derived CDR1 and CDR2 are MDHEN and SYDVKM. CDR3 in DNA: TGTGCCAGCAGTCTCAGGGGGCTGGGTGAAAAACTGTTTTTT. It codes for CASSLRGLGEKLFF. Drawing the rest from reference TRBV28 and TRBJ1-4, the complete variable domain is DVKVTQSSRYLVKRTGEKVFLECVQDMDHENMFWYRQDPGLGLRLIYFSYDVKMKEKGDIPEGYSVSREKKERFSLILESASTNQTSMYLCASSLRGLGEKLFFGSGTQLSVL.

CDR3 residues: CASSMGPGRSYNEQFF. CDR3 in DNA: TGTGCCAGTAGTATGGGGCCCGGGCGGAGTTACAATGAGCAGTTCTTC. The chain joins TRBV19 to TRBJ2-1, with a weak D call TRBD1 (5 bases). V was clipped by 3 bases and J by 4 bases, with 16 bases between them. There are 16 residues in the CDR3. Germline-derived CDR1 and CDR2 are LNHDA and SQIVND (reference sequence).

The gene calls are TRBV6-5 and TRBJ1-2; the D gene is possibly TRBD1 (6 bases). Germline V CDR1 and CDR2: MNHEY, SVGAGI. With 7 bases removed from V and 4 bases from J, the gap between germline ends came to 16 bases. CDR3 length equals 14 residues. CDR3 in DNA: TGTGCCAGCACTCGACGGGGGGCCCCCTATGGCTACACCTTC. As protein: CASTRRGAPYGYTF.

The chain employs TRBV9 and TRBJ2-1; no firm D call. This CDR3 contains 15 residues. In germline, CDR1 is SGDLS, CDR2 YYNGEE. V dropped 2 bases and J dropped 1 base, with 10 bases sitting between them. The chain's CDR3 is CASSVSQISYNEQFF. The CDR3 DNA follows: TGTGCCAGCAGCGTGAGCCAAATATCCTACAATGAGCAGTTCTTC.

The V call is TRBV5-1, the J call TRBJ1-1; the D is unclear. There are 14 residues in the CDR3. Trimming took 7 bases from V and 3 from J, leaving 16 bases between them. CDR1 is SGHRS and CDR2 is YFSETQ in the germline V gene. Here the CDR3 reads CASQPSGLHTEAFF. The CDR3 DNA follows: TGCGCCAGCCAACCCAGTGGTTTACACACTGAAGCTTTCTTT.